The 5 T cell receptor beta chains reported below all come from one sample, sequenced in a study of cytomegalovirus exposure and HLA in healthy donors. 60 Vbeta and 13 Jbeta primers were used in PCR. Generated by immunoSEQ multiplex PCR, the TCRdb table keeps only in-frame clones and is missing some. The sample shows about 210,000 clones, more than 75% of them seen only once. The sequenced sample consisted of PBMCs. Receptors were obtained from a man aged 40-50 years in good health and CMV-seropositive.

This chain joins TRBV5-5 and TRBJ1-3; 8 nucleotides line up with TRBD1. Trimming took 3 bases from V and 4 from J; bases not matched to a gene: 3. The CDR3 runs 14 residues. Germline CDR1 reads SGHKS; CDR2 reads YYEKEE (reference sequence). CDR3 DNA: TGTGCCAGCAGCTCGACAGGGGTAGGAAACACCATATATTTT. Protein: CASSSTGVGNTIYF.

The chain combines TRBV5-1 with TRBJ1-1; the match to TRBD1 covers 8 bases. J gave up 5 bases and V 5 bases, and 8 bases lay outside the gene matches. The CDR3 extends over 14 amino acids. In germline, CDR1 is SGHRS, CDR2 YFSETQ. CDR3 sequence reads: CASRSTGGQTEAFF. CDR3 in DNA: TGCGCCAGCAGGTCTACAGGGGGTCAGACTGAAGCTTTCTTT.

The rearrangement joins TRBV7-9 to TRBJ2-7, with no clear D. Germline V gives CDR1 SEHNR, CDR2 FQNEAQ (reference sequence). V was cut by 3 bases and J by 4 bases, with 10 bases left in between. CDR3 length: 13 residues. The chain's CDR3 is CASSFLGGYEQYF. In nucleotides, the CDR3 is TGTGCCAGCAGCTTTCTAGGTGGATACGAGCAGTACTTC.

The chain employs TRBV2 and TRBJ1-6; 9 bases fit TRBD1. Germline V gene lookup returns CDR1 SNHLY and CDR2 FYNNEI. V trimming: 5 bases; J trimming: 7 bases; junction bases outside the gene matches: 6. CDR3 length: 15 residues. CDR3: CASSPGTGKNSPLHF. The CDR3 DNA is TGTGCCAGCAGTCCAGGGACAGGGAAAAATTCACCCCTCCACTTT.

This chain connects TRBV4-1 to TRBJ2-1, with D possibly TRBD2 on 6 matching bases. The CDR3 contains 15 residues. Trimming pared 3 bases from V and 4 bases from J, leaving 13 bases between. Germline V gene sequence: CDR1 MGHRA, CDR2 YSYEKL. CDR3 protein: CASSHPGTEYNEQFF. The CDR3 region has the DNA TGCGCCAGCAGCCATCCCGGGACTGAATACAATGAGCAGTTCTTC.